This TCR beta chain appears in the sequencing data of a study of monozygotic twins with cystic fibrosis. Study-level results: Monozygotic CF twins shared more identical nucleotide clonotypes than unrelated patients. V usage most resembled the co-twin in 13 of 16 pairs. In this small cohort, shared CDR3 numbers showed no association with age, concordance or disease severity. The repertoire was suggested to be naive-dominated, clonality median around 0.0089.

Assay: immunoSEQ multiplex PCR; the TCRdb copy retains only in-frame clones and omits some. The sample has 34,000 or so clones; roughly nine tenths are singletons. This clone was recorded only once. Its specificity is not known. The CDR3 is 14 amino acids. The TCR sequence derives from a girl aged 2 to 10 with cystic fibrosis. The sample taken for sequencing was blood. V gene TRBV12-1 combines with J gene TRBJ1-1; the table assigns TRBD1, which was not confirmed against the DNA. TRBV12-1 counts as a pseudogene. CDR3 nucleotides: TGTGCCAGCAGCTCCGACAGGGGAGTGGTTGAAGCTTTCTTT. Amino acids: CASSSDRGVVEAFF.